This T cell receptor (beta chain) appears in the sequencing data of a study of blood T cell repertoires in COVID-19. Across the whole study: Sample material is recorded as cDNA or gDNA derived from T cells, B-cell-depleted T cells, or PBMCs.

The repertoire was sequenced with immunoSEQ multiplex PCR; TCRdb's copy has only in-frame clones and lacks some. The repertoire includes around 140,000 clones, roughly 87% of them detected once, and approximately 4% sits in the top ten. The length of the CDR3 is 13 residues. V dropped 2 bases and J dropped 3 bases, with 7 bases sitting between them. Germline CDR1 reads SGHDT; CDR2 reads YYEEEE. Participants were aged roughly 18 to 90 years from around 26 US areas. All exposed participants met a person with COVID-19 within 2 weeks before entering the study. The J gene is TRBJ2-3, the V gene TRBV5-6; possible D gene TRBD2, 5 bases. This TCR came from a woman aged 40 to 50 who had been exposed to COVID-19. What was sequenced was PBMCs or T cells enriched from blood (not recorded which). The CDR3 sequence: CASSFPGTDTQYF. As DNA, the CDR3 is TGTGCCAGCAGCTTTCCGGGGACAGATACGCAGTATTTT.